This T cell receptor (beta chain) was sequenced in a study of T cells after yellow fever vaccination. For the study at large: Low-cell-number fractions underwent preparation using SMART-Seq v4 Ultra Low Input. Study conclusions and caveats: FACS-sorted repertoires could contain abundant clonotypes contaminating from the bulk population. Post-booster repertoires contained most primary-vaccination clones again (96% CD4, roughly 91% CD8).

Germline V gene sequence: CDR1 LGHNA, CDR2 YNFKEQ. CDR3 size: 13 residues. V was trimmed by 0 bases and J by 7 bases, leaving 9 bases between them. Generation of TCR cDNA used 5'RACE template switching (which added a universal primer site and UMIs). TCRdb reprocessed the 5' RACE reads with MiXCR, giving one entry per CDR3 protein. The profile shows hundreds of thousands of distinct CDR3 sequences, under 15% of them singletons. There are a few counts of this clonotype. The antigen is not known. Sequencing used CD4+ T cells sorted from PBMCs, obtained 15 days after the yellow fever booster vaccination. This sequence was found in a man between 18 and 35 years old who received the YFV17D yellow fever vaccine. The chain recombines TRBV4-2 with TRBJ1-1, with D uncertain. The CDR3: CASSQERFLEAFF. The CDR3 DNA follows: TGTGCCAGCAGCCAAGAAAGATTCCTTGAAGCTTTCTTT.